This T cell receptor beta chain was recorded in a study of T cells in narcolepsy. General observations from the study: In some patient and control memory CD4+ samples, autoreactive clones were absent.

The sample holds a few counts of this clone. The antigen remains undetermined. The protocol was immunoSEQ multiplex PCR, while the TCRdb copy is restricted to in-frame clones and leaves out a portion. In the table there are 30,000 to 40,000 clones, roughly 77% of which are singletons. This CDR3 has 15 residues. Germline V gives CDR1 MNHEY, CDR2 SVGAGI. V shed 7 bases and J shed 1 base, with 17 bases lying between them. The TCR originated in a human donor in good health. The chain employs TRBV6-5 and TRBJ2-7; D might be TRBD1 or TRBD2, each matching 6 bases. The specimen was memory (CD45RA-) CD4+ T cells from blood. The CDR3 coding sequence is TGTGCCAGCAATCGGAGGGGGACTTATTCCTACGAGCAGTACTTC. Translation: CASNRRGTYSYEQYF.